What follows describes a single T cell receptor beta chain. The antigen is not known. This sample is part of a study of response to subunit inactivated influenza vaccine. Findings and caveats of the study: Researchers suggested that each seasonal influenza vaccination recruits few new T cells.

V was clipped by 5 bases and J by 8 bases; unmatched bases: 7. Germline V lookup: CDR1 MNHNS, CDR2 SASEGT. There are 14 residues in the CDR3. TCRdb independently ran MiXCR on the RT-PCR reads; one entry per CDR3 protein. This sample yields 500,000 to 600,000 distinct CDR3 sequences, of which 12% are seen a single time; roughly 10% belongs to the top ten. The TCR comes from a man in his fifties or sixties who received an inactivated influenza vaccine. This chain connects TRBV6-1 to TRBJ1-2, with 11 bases matching TRBD1. The material was PBMCs from blood, obtained on the day of vaccination. CDR3 region: CASSHGQGAIGYTF. In DNA, the CDR3 is TGTGCCAGCAGTCATGGACAGGGGGCGATCGGCTACACCTTC.